A single sample is the source of the 15 T cell receptor beta chains below, sequenced in a study of beta chain features in type 1 diabetes. The authors reverse transcribed all of the isolated RNA, so sequencing captured expressed TCRB transcripts. Clones were sequenced by immunoSEQ multiplex PCR, and TCRdb holds only the in-frame ones, with some missing. This table has around 430,000 clones, roughly 31% appearing once. Specimen: naive CD4+ T cells from blood. All receptors derive from a man younger than 35 in good health.

Only a few counts were recorded for this clone. The chain employs TRBV5-1 and TRBJ2-7; no firm D call. Germline lookup yields CDR1 SGHRS and CDR2 YFSETQ. Trimming pared 0 bases from V and 2 bases from J, leaving 9 bases between. This CDR3 is 14 amino acids long. The CDR3 bases are TGCGCCAGCAGCTTGGTGGTGGGAACCTACGAGCAGTACTTC. As protein: CASSLVVGTYEQYF. Using reference TRBV5-1 and TRBJ2-7 for the parts outside the CDR3, the full variable domain is KAGVTQTPRYLIKTRGQQVTLSCSPISGHRSVSWYQQTPGQGLQFLFEYFSETQRNKGNFPGRFSGRQFSNSRSEMNVSTLELGDSALYLCASSLVVGTYEQYFGPGTRLTVT.

This sequence joins TRBV28 and TRBJ2-5, with TRBD1 matching 10 bases. The trim removed 7 bases at V and 4 bases at J, leaving 3 bases unmatched. The CDR3 totals 13 residues. The germline CDR1 and CDR2 sequences are MDHEN and SYDVKM. DNA of the CDR3: TGTGCCAGCACCCGACAGGGGGCAGAGACCCAGTACTTC. This sequence encodes CASTRQGAETQYF.

The V call is TRBV30, the J call TRBJ2-3; TRBD2 agrees at 12 bases. The CDR3 is made up of 14 amino acids. CDR1 and CDR2 from the germline V gene are GTSNPN and SVGIG (reference sequence). Trimming removed 3 bases from V and 6 bases from J; junction bases left unmatched: 4. This CDR3 is CAWRTSGSRDTQYF. CDR3 bases: TGTGCCTGGAGGACTAGCGGGAGTAGGGATACGCAGTATTTT.

In its sample, this clone was seen a few times. The chain's CDR3 is CAISVSGVSTDTQYF. The CDR3 region has the DNA TGTGCCATCAGCGTTAGCGGAGTTAGCACAGATACGCAGTATTTT. The chain has TRBV10-3 and TRBJ2-3; D is possibly TRBD2 (6 bases). The length of the CDR3 is 15 residues. Germline V lookup: CDR1 ENHRY, CDR2 SYGVKD. The V end lost 6 bases, the J end lost 0 bases, and 13 bases lay between the germline ends.

The rearrangement uses TRBV2 and TRBJ2-4; 8 nucleotides match TRBD1. V was pared by 2 bases and J by 2 bases, with 2 bases of the junction left unmatched. The germline CDR1 and CDR2 sequences are SNHLY and FYNNEI. The CDR3 has 15 residues. In DNA, the CDR3 is TGTGCCAGCAGTGAACAGGGGGCTTCCAAAAACATTCAGTACTTC. Its protein is CASSEQGASKNIQYF.

This chain joins TRBV19 and TRBJ2-4; 8 bases are a match to TRBD2. Germline V gene lookup returns CDR1 LNHDA and CDR2 SQIVND (reference sequence). The junction had 12 bases not matched to a gene; V was cut back by 6 bases and J by 2 bases. CDR3 length equals 17 residues. CDR3 amino acids: CASSEHRSGITKNIQYF. The DNA for the CDR3 is TGTGCCAGTAGCGAACACCGTAGCGGGATAACCAAAAACATTCAGTACTTC.

This rearrangement joins TRBV28 to TRBJ2-7, with 7 bases that match TRBD2. CDR1 is MDHEN, CDR2 SYDVKM, per germline. CDR3 length equals 12 residues. The J segment lost 8 bases and the V segment lost 6 bases, leaving 7 bases of the junction unmatched. The CDR3 loop reads CASSILANKQYF. Written as DNA, the CDR3 is TGTGCCAGCAGCATACTAGCGAACAAGCAGTACTTC.

The genes are TRBV28 and TRBJ2-7; unclear D gene. V was cut by 2 bases and J by 4 bases, with 3 bases left in between. Germline V gene lookup returns CDR1 MDHEN and CDR2 SYDVKM. This CDR3 comprises 11 residues. CDR3 nucleotides: TGTGCCAGCAGTTTAAAGTACGAGCAGTACTTC. Translating it yields CASSLKYEQYF.

This clone showed up just a few times. The gene calls are TRBV5-4 and TRBJ2-1, with 7 bases lining up with TRBD1. CDR1 is SGHNT, CDR2 YYREEE, per germline (reference sequence). The CDR3 sequence is 17 residues long. J gave up 4 bases and V 4 bases, and 14 bases lay outside the gene matches. DNA for the CDR3: TGTGCCAGCAGCGGAGACAGGGCCGAAGGTAAATACAATGAGCAGTTCTTC. It translates to CASSGDRAEGKYNEQFF.

V gene TRBV9 combines with J gene TRBJ1-2; D not certain. The CDR3 has 13 amino acids. Trimming stripped 1 base from V and 2 bases from J, with 6 bases between. The germline V gene encodes CDR1 SGDLS and CDR2 YYNGEE. The CDR3 sequence: CASSVNGNYGYTF. DNA of the CDR3: TGTGCCAGCAGCGTAAACGGAAACTATGGCTACACCTTC.

This clone was seen only a few times. V gene TRBV25-1 combines with J gene TRBJ2-7; D is perhaps TRBD1 (5 bases). Germline assignment: CDR1 MGHDK and CDR2 SYGVNS. V was trimmed by 1 base and J by 8 bases, leaving 15 bases between them. CDR3 size: 14 residues. The DNA for the CDR3 is TGTGCCAGCAGTGAATCCAGGTTCAGGGTGCAGCAGTACTTC. Protein sequence: CASSESRFRVQQYF.

This clone occurred a few times. The rearrangement links TRBV28 to TRBJ2-4; TRBD1 matches 8 bases. The CDR3 runs 14 residues. Losses at the gene ends were 5 bases for V and 6 bases for J; bases not matched to a gene: 6. Germline CDR1 and CDR2: MDHEN and SYDVKM. The DNA for the CDR3 is TGTGCCAGCAGTCAGGGGGCCCGGGTAAACATTCAGTACTTC. Its translation is CASSQGARVNIQYF.

The rearrangement joins TRBV6-5 to TRBJ2-5; D possibly corresponds to TRBD2 (5 bases). The CDR3 length is 13 residues. Germline CDR1 is MNHEY and CDR2 is SVGAGI. V shed 8 bases and J shed 5 bases, with 15 bases lying between them. The CDR3 protein is CASAGPVAETQYF. CDR3 nucleotides: TGTGCCAGCGCGGGCCCAGTCGCGGAGACCCAGTACTTC.

The chain combines TRBV13 with TRBJ2-3, with unresolved D. The V gene's germline CDR1 is PRHDT and CDR2 FYEKMQ (reference sequence). The CDR3 is made up of 14 amino acids. Trimming shortened V by 4 bases and J by 0 bases, and 8 bases separated the two germline ends. The CDR3 reads CASSWDPSTDTQYF. In DNA, the CDR3 is TGTGCCAGCAGCTGGGATCCTAGCACAGATACGCAGTATTTT.

About this clone itself: This CDR3 is also generated by other DNA sequences in the sample. The chain combines TRBV6-5 with TRBJ2-7, with no clear D. This CDR3 region has 14 residues. Trimming cost V 2 bases and J 0 bases, with 8 bases left between them. Germline V lookup: CDR1 MNHEY, CDR2 SVGAGI. CDR3 sequence reads: CASSYRESSYEQYF. CDR3 in DNA: TGTGCCAGCAGTTACCGTGAGAGCTCCTACGAGCAGTACTTC.